The source of this TCR beta chain is a study of T cells in localized non-small cell lung cancer (TCRdb year 2020). About the investigation overall: The study examined T cell repertoires in roughly 240 patients with early-stage NSCLC and compared tumors with uninvolved tumor-adjacent lungs. The cohort consisted of approximately 240 treatment-naive NSCLC patients whose localized lung tumors had been resected. Of the NSCLC patients, roughly 130 were male and approximately 100 were female, and the mean age was approximately 66 years. The full study reports these points: The highest T cell clonality was observed in uninvolved tumor-adjacent lung, where clonality exceeded that of tumor, suggesting that antigenic responses were more focused in uninvolved tumor-adjacent lung. Longer overall survival was associated with higher blood T cell density, whereas shorter survival was associated with higher adjacent-lung clonality. A median of around 50 of the top 100 tumor clones turned up in the paired uninvolved adjacent lung, and around 27 of those clones also ranked among the top 100 of that same adjacent lung. Since the design was exploratory, TCR variables were selected using unadjusted p-values with no false-discovery rate correction. Because multi-region tumor sequencing was not performed, intratumor heterogeneity could not be ruled out.

At diagnosis, tumor, uninvolved tumor-adjacent lung and peripheral blood were collected and then preserved as a mix of FFPE and fresh-frozen material. Blood samples were analyzed as peripheral blood mononuclear cells for TCR repertoire profiling. TCR beta CDR3 regions were sequenced from DNA using the immunoSEQ Assay. On the study's bioinformatics: T cell density was computed as TCR beta template counts normalized to usable DNA estimated by amplifying housekeeping genes. Richness was estimated with the preseqR package, extrapolating to 400,000 templates for PBMC samples and 120,000 templates for tissue samples. Clonality was calculated as one minus Pielou's evenness. Tissue-enriched TCRs were identified by differential abundance testing using productive amino-acid clonotypes, minimum total count 5 and alpha 0.1. Repertoire overlap between compartments was quantified with the Jaccard Index and Morisita Overlap Index. GLIPH grouped TCR beta CDR3s together with public tetramer-defined viral CDR3s, and a viral motif had to include at least three viral sequences and show V-gene enrichment. TCRdb re-hosts the immuneACCESS table, in-frame sequences only. Its copies lack some clones; in the studies checked, an unresolved V gene accounts for under half of them, and the cause for the rest is not known. The D gene and trimming were derived from the DNA, and the V and J assignments and clone size from that table. The sample table lists 55,000 to 75,000 clones, roughly 90% of them with a count of one. The ten largest clonotypes hold 15% to 20% of the sample.

For CDR1 and CDR2, the germline V gene lists KGHSH and LQKENI. From the cysteine up to the phenylalanine, the CDR3 has a length of 14 residues. The kept DNA is CDR3 alone, 42 bases in frame from the first base. Trimming costs V 1 base and J 3 bases, and their ends lie 10 bases apart. Points on this clone: Its recognized antigen is unknown. No base qualities exist here, and no much larger clone lies one base off it.

The material sequenced was peripheral blood, taken before any cancer treatment. The sequence came from a man aged 35 to 70 with stage I lung adenocarcinoma. The chain couples TRBV18 to TRBJ2-7; TRBD1 is a possible D gene, resting on 6 matching bases. The nucleotides are TGTGCCAGCTCACCACGGGACAACTACTACGAGCAGTACTTC. Its amino acids are CASSPRDNYYEQYF.